The T cell receptor beta chain described here comes from a study of blood T cell repertoires in COVID-19. Overall study: Collection of acute and convalescent COVID-19 samples took place in the United States, Italy and Spain. T cells, B-cell-depleted T cells, or PBMCs provided the cDNA or gDNA that served as material.

In the authors' workflow: It was from reference gene primer amplification that nucleated cell counts were estimated. The table came from immunoSEQ multiplex PCR; TCRdb's copy has only in-frame clones and leaves some out. V, J and clone size derive from that table, while D and trimming were established from the DNA sequence. The sample has roughly 45,000 clones, more than 90% seen once. This CDR3 has 15 residues. V lost 6 bases and J lost 3; bases outside the gene matches: 7. Germline V gene data show CDR1 as MNHEY and CDR2 as SVGAGI. The TCR sequence derives from a man in his 70s with active COVID-19. The specimen sequenced was peripheral blood. V is TRBV6-5 and J is TRBJ1-4; 7 nucleotides match TRBD1. The CDR3 coding sequence is TGTGCCAGCAGAATCCGGGGGACAGCTAATGAAAAACTGTTTTTT. Protein sequence: CASRIRGTANEKLFF.